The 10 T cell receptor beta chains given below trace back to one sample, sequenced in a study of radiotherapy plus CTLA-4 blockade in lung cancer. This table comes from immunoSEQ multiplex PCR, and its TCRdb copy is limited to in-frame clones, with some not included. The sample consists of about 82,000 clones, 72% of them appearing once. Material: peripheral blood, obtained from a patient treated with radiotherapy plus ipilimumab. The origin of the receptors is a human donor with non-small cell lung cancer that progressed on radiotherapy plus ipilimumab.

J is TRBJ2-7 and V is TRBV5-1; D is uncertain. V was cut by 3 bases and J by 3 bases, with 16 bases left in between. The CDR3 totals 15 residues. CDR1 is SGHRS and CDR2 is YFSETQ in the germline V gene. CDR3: CASSSLRYTDYEQYF. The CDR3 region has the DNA TGCGCCAGCAGCTCGCTACGCTACACCGACTACGAGCAGTACTTC.

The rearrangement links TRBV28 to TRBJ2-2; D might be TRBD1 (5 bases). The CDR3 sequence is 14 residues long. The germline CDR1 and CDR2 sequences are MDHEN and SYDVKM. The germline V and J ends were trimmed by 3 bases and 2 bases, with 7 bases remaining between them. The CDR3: CASSFQGNTGELFF. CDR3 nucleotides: TGTGCCAGCAGTTTCCAGGGAAACACCGGGGAGCTGTTTTTT.

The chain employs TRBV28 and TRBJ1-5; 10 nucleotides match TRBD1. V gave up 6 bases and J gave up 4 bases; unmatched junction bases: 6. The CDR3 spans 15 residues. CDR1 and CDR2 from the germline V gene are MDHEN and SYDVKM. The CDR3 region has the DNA TGTGCCAGCAGCACCCGACAGGGGGCTAATCAGCCCCAGCATTTT. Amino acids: CASSTRQGANQPQHF.

The CDR3 reads CASSVWDGFTEQFF. In DNA form, the CDR3 reads TGTGCCAGCAGCGTCTGGGACGGATTTACGGAGCAGTTCTTC. The chain couples TRBV7-9 to TRBJ2-1; D tentatively fits TRBD1 or TRBD2 (5 bases each). The length of the CDR3 is 14 residues. Germline V CDR1 and CDR2: SEHNR, FQNEAQ (reference sequence). V lost 5 bases, J lost 10 bases, and 18 bases lay in between.

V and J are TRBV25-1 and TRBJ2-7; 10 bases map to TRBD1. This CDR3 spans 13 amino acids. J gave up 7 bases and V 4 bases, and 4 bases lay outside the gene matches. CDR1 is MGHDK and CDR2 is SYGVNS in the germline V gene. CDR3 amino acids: CASSARDRGEQYF. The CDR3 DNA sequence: TGTGCCAGCAGTGCCCGGGACAGGGGAGAGCAGTACTTC.

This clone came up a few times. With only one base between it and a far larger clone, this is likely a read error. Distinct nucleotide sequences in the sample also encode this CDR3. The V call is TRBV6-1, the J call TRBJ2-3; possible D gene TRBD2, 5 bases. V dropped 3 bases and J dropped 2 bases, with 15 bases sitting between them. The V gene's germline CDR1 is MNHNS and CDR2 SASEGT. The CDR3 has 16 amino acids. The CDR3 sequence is CASSESLGGYTDTQYF. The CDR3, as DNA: TGTGCCAGCAGTGAGTCTCTTGGCGGGTACACAGATACGCAGTATTTT.

The CDR3 loop is CASSLFGSYNEQFF. CDR3 in DNA: TGTGCCAGCAGCTTATTCGGCTCCTACAATGAGCAGTTCTTC. The V call is TRBV11-3, the J call TRBJ2-1; D is unclear. The CDR3 totals 14 residues. Trimming left V 2 bases short and J 0 bases short, with 5 bases between. Germline V gives CDR1 SGHNT, CDR2 YENEEA.

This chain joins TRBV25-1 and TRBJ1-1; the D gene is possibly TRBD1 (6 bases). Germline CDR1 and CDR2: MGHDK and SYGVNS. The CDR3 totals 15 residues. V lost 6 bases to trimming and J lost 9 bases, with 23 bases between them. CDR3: CASSPTVNRAQKAFF. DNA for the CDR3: TGTGCCAGCAGCCCGACAGTTAACAGGGCACAGAAAGCTTTCTTT.

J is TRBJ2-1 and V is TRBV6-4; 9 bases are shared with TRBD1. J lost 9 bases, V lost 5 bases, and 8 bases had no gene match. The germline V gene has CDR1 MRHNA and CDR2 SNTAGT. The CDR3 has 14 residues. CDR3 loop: CASSSQGASGEQFF. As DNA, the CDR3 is TGTGCCAGCAGTTCACAGGGGGCCAGCGGTGAGCAGTTCTTC.

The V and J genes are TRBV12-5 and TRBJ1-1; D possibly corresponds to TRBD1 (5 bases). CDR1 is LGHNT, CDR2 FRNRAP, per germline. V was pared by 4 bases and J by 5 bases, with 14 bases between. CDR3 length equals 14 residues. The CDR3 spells CASGSSGGGTEAFF. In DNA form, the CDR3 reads TGTGCTAGTGGTTCAAGTGGGGGAGGAACTGAAGCTTTCTTT. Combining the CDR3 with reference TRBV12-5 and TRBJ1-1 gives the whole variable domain DARVTQTPRHKVTEMGQEVTMRCQPILGHNTVFWYRQTMMQGLELLAYFRNRAPLDDSGMPKDRFSAEMPDATLATLKIQPSEPRDSAVYFCASGSSGGGTEAFFGQGTRLTVV.